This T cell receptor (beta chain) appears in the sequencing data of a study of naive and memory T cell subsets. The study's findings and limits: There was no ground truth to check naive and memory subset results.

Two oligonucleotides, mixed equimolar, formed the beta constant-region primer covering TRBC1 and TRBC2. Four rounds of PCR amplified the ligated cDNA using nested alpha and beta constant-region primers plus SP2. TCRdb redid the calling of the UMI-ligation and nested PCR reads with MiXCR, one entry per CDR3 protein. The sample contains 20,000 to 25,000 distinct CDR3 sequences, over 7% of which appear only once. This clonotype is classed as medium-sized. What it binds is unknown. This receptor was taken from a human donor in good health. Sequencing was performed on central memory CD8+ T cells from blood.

The DNA for the CDR3 is TGCGCCAGCAGCCAAGAGTCGTTGGGCGGGCCTGGCTCCGGGGAGCTGTTTTTT. Encoded protein: CASSQESLGGPGSGELFF. The rearrangement links TRBV4-3 to TRBJ2-2; the D gene is possibly TRBD2 (5 bases). V gave up 0 bases and J gave up 6 bases, with 20 bases separating them. The CDR3 covers 18 residues. Looked up from germline, CDR1 is LGHNA and CDR2 is YSLEER.